One and the same sample provided the 27 T cell receptor beta chains below, sequenced in a study of T cell responses to AZD1222 COVID-19 vaccine. Assay: immunoSEQ multiplex PCR; the TCRdb copy retains only in-frame clones and omits some. The sample contains some 86,000 clones, more than 75% of which appear only once. The sample was peripheral blood, taken on day 0 of AZD1222 vaccination. The receptors come from an adult in good health.

This chain joins TRBV4-1 and TRBJ1-1, with D perhaps matching TRBD1 (5 bases). This CDR3 is 14 amino acids long. With 1 base removed from V and 2 bases from J, the gap between germline ends came to 8 bases. Germline values: CDR1 MGHRA, CDR2 YSYEKL. CDR3 amino acids: CASSQVRANTEAFF. CDR3 DNA sequence: TGCGCCAGCAGCCAAGTCAGGGCTAACACTGAAGCTTTCTTT.

This clone was picked up a small number of times. This sequence joins TRBV21-1 and TRBJ1-5; the D call TRBD1 from the table was never checked on the DNA. TRBV21-1 has pseudogene status. The CDR3 spans 14 residues. CDR3 DNA sequence: TGTGCCAGGAGGGGGACGTGGGGCAATCAGCCCCAGCATTTT. It yields the protein CARRGTWGNQPQHF.

The chain uses TRBV6-5 and TRBJ2-7; perhaps TRBD1 as D (5 bases). V dropped 6 bases and J dropped 0 bases, with 12 bases sitting between them. The CDR3 is 14 residues long. Germline CDR1 reads MNHEY; CDR2 reads SVGAGI. The CDR3 sequence: CASSRVLSSYEQYF. The CDR3 region has the DNA TGTGCCAGCAGCAGGGTGTTGAGCTCCTACGAGCAGTACTTC.

The chain carries TRBV4-1 and TRBJ2-2, with 12 bases lining up with TRBD2. Germline CDR1 MGHRA, CDR2 YSYEKL. V was pared by 3 bases and J by 6 bases, with 2 bases of the junction left unmatched. The CDR3 length is 15 residues. The CDR3: CASSHPSGGAGELFF. The CDR3, as DNA: TGCGCCAGCAGCCATCCTAGCGGGGGGGCCGGGGAGCTGTTTTTT.

This clone was counted only a few times. The chain couples TRBV2 to TRBJ1-4; the D gene is possibly TRBD1 (6 bases). The CDR3 contains 12 residues. The V end lost 5 bases, the J end lost 6 bases, and 7 bases lay between the germline ends. Germline values: CDR1 SNHLY, CDR2 FYNNEI. The chain's CDR3 is CASSRGDEKLFF. The CDR3 bases are TGTGCCAGCAGTAGGGGGGATGAAAAACTGTTTTTT.

V and J are TRBV2 and TRBJ2-3; 8 bases are shared with TRBD2. This CDR3 is built from 15 residues. Germline V gene sequence: CDR1 SNHLY, CDR2 FYNNEI. J lost 2 bases, V lost 8 bases, and 9 bases had no gene match. For the CDR3, the DNA is TGTGCCAGCTCTTCATCTAGCGGGTTCACAGATACGCAGTATTTT. This sequence encodes CASSSSSGFTDTQYF.

CDR3 sequence: CASWTRAGYGYTF. In DNA form, the CDR3 reads TGTGCCAGCTGGACCCGGGCGGGCTATGGCTACACCTTC. The chain recombines TRBV6-5 with TRBJ1-2; D is undetermined. Germline V gene sequence: CDR1 MNHEY, CDR2 SVGAGI. V was trimmed by 8 bases and J by 4 bases, leaving 14 bases between them. CDR3 length equals 13 residues.

The chain joins TRBV5-8 to TRBJ1-6; tentative D call: TRBD1 (5 bases). CDR1 and CDR2 (germline): SGHTS, YDEGEE. The CDR3 extends over 17 amino acids. V lost 4 bases to trimming and J lost 5 bases, with 19 bases between them. CDR3 sequence (DNA): TGTGCCAGCAGCAATCGACCCGGGACGGTCAATAATTCACCCCTCCACTTT. Encoded protein: CASSNRPGTVNNSPLHF.

This rearrangement joins TRBV10-2 to TRBJ2-2; 10 bases fit TRBD1. CDR1 and CDR2 (germline): WSHSY, SAAADI. The CDR3 is 16 residues long. The J segment lost 3 bases and the V segment lost 4 bases, leaving 5 bases of the junction unmatched. Here the CDR3 DNA reads TGCGCCAGCAGTGGGGGGACAGGGGCATACACCGGGGAGCTGTTTTTT. This encodes CASSGGTGAYTGELFF.

The rearrangement joins TRBV6-5 to TRBJ1-5; possibly TRBD1 for D (5 bases). The CDR3 extends over 15 amino acids. The V and J ends lost 0 bases and 3 bases respectively, with 9 bases between them. The germline V gene encodes CDR1 MNHEY and CDR2 SVGAGI. The CDR3 nucleotides are TGTGCCAGCAGTTACTCGAAGGGGTCCAATCAGCCCCAGCATTTT. As protein: CASSYSKGSNQPQHF.

The chain has TRBV27 and TRBJ2-7, with 8 bases lining up with TRBD2. The ends lost 5 bases at V and 1 base at J; junction bases unmatched: 10. Per the germline V gene, CDR1 is MNHEY and CDR2 is SMNVEV (reference sequence). The CDR3 runs 16 residues. The CDR3 region is CASSPGTGGRSYEQYF. CDR3 nucleotides: TGTGCCAGCAGTCCAGGCACCGGCGGGAGGTCCTACGAGCAGTACTTC.

In its sample, this clone was seen many times. A much bigger clone sits one base away, suggesting this may be a read error. Other DNA sequences of this sample code for an identical CDR3. The CDR3 protein is CASRGAGGGNEQFF. CDR3 DNA sequence: TGTGCCAGCCGGGGGGCGGGAGGGGGGAATGAGCAGTTCTTC. The V gene is TRBV7-9, the J gene TRBJ2-1, with 9 bases fitting TRBD2. The CDR3 consists of 14 residues. In germline, CDR1 is SEHNR, CDR2 FQNEAQ (reference sequence). With V trimmed by 8 bases and J by 7 bases, 9 bases remained unmatched.

The V gene is TRBV5-4, the J gene TRBJ1-4; D remains unclear. The V gene's germline CDR1 is SGHNT and CDR2 YYREEE (reference sequence). The ends were cut back, 1 base at V and 8 bases at J, with 15 bases in the middle. The CDR3 covers 15 residues. The CDR3 spells CASSLTGAEGEKLFF. Here the CDR3 DNA reads TGTGCCAGCAGCTTGACGGGCGCAGAAGGGGAAAAACTGTTTTTT.

The chain combines TRBV6-4 with TRBJ1-5; a weak D match, TRBD1 (6 bases). Germline V gives CDR1 MRHNA, CDR2 SNTAGT. The CDR3 runs 13 residues. V lost 3 bases to trimming and J lost 7 bases, with 10 bases between them. Written as DNA, the CDR3 is TGTGCCAGCAGTGAAAAGCAGGGGCAGCCCCAGCATTTT. Translating gives CASSEKQGQPQHF.

The rearrangement uses TRBV6-5 and TRBJ2-5, with D possibly TRBD2 on 5 matching bases. Germline values: CDR1 MNHEY, CDR2 SVGAGI. V dropped 8 bases and J dropped 2 bases, with 15 bases sitting between them. The CDR3 length is 14 residues. The CDR3 sequence: CASSPIGVQETQYF. In nucleotides, the CDR3 is TGTGCCAGCTCGCCAATCGGGGTTCAAGAGACCCAGTACTTC.

In its sample, this clone was seen once. The rearrangement uses TRBV30 and TRBJ2-7, with TRBD1 identical over 8 bases. Germline V lookup: CDR1 GTSNPN, CDR2 SVGIG (reference sequence). V was pared by 5 bases and J by 5 bases, with 2 bases of the junction left unmatched. The CDR3 runs to 11 residues. The chain's CDR3 is CAWGQGDEQYF. The CDR3 nucleotides read TGTGCCTGGGGACAGGGTGACGAGCAGTACTTC.

The chain links TRBV2 to TRBJ2-5; D gene unclear. V was cut by 4 bases and J by 2 bases, with 8 bases left in between. The CDR3 has 13 amino acids. From germline, CDR1 is SNHLY and CDR2 FYNNEI. CDR3 sequence reads: CASSASVQETQYF. DNA of the CDR3: TGTGCCAGCAGTGCAAGCGTACAAGAGACCCAGTACTTC.

The CDR3 region is CASSHMDRGTGEQYF. CDR3 nucleotides: TGTGCCAGCAGCCACATGGACAGGGGAACTGGCGAGCAGTACTTC. The rearrangement joins TRBV4-2 to TRBJ2-7, with TRBD1 identical over 9 bases. Germline CDR1 is LGHNA and CDR2 is YNFKEQ. V was pared by 3 bases and J by 6 bases, with 9 bases of the junction left unmatched. CDR3 length: 15 amino acids.

This clone was seen a single time. The chain recombines TRBV10-3 with TRBJ2-3; no definite D call. Trimming left V 11 bases short and J 1 base short, with 10 bases between. The germline V gene has CDR1 ENHRY and CDR2 SYGVKD. The CDR3 is made up of 12 amino acids. The CDR3 loop reads CAHGVRTDTQYF. The CDR3 DNA is TGTGCCCACGGAGTTCGCACAGATACGCAGTATTTT.

This chain connects TRBV19 to TRBJ2-1; 15 nucleotides match TRBD2. This CDR3 contains 16 residues. Germline CDR1 and CDR2: LNHDA and SQIVND (reference sequence). Germline trimming cut 7 bases from V and 9 bases from J; bases unmatched to any gene: 10. CDR3 DNA sequence: TGTGCCAGTACCGCGGGACTAGCGGGAGGTGTCGGTGAGCAGTTCTTC. It specifies CASTAGLAGGVGEQFF.

This chain connects TRBV11-2 to TRBJ2-7, with D perhaps TRBD2 (7 bases). Germline CDR1 reads SGHAT; CDR2 reads FQNNGV. V lost 7 bases and J 6 bases, leaving 19 bases between the germline ends. The CDR3 has 14 amino acids. CDR3 loop: CASTPGGARSEQYF. As DNA, the CDR3 is TGTGCCAGCACCCCTGGGGGGGCGAGGAGCGAGCAGTACTTC.

The chain couples TRBV11-2 to TRBJ2-1; the D gene is possibly TRBD2 (6 bases). Trimming pared 1 base from V and 6 bases from J, leaving 13 bases between. This CDR3 is built from 15 residues. Germline loops: CDR1 SGHAT, CDR2 FQNNGV. CDR3 region: CASSLVATRGNEQFF. CDR3 nucleotides: TGTGCCAGCAGCTTAGTAGCGACTAGAGGCAATGAGCAGTTCTTC.

The rearrangement joins TRBV2 to TRBJ1-1, with unresolved D. Germline CDR1 and CDR2: SNHLY and FYNNEI. The CDR3 has 14 amino acids. The V end was cut by 6 bases, the J end by 0 bases, with 11 bases between. CDR3 residues: CASRLDNMNTEAFF. DNA for the CDR3: TGTGCCAGCAGACTCGACAACATGAACACTGAAGCTTTCTTT.

The V and J genes are TRBV6-6 and TRBJ1-5; 7 nucleotides match TRBD1. The V gene's germline CDR1 is MNHNY and CDR2 SVGAGI (reference sequence). CDR3 size: 14 residues. J gave up 7 bases and V 2 bases, and 5 bases lay outside the gene matches. CDR3 DNA sequence: TGTGCCAGCAGTTACGGGGGACAGATCCAGCCCCAGCATTTT. Protein product: CASSYGGQIQPQHF.

The J gene is TRBJ2-1, the V gene TRBV5-1; unclear D gene. V was trimmed by 0 bases and J by 7 bases, leaving 11 bases between them. Germline V gene lookup returns CDR1 SGHRS and CDR2 YFSETQ. The CDR3 is 14 amino acids. DNA of the CDR3: TGCGCCAGCAGCTTGGGTTCACGGGTAAATGAGCAGTTCTTC. Its protein product is CASSLGSRVNEQFF.

The chain is built from TRBV6-1 and TRBJ1-2; no reliable D call. Between the trimmed V and J ends, which lost 1 base and 2 bases, there was a span of 11 bases. The CDR3 loop spans 15 amino acids. From germline, CDR1 is MNHNS and CDR2 SASEGT. The CDR3 coding sequence is TGTGCCAGCAGTGAAGATAGGACGGCGAACTATGGCTACACCTTC. Its translation: CASSEDRTANYGYTF.

The V call is TRBV21-1, the J call TRBJ2-7; TRBD1 was called by the table and not checked on the DNA. TRBV21-1 is assigned pseudogene status. This CDR3 has 17 amino acids. The CDR3 spells CASSGDRPHKEPYEQYF. The DNA for the CDR3 is TGTGCCAGCAGCGGGGACAGGCCGCATAAAGAACCCTACGAGCAGTACTTC.